Listed here is a single T cell receptor (beta chain). The antigen is undetermined. Other DNA sequences in the sample encode the same CDR3. Deep-level settings were used for running the assay. Here immunoSEQ multiplex PCR was the method, and the copy in TCRdb shows in-frame clones only, minus some. The table includes about 380,000 clones, just over 95% detected once. This record belongs to a study of shared clonotypes between healthy human individuals. This CDR3 is built from 14 residues. V lost 3 bases and J 4 bases, leaving 10 bases between the germline ends. Germline assignment: CDR1 SGHTA and CDR2 FQGNSA. Findings and caveats of the study: Relative to clonotypes present in all four donors, those not shared had lower generation probabilities.

Donors were healthy HIV-negative adults without recent acute infections or vaccinations. The V call is TRBV7-2, the J call TRBJ1-5; tentatively, D is TRBD1 (6 bases). This TCR was recovered from a man aged 30 to 45 in good health. Sequenced input: memory CD8+ T cells sorted from blood. Subset reported: CD45RO+ cells pooled with CCR7-negative TemRA cells. CDR3 nucleotides: TGTGCCAGCAGCTTGGGAGGGGGGAATCAGCCCCAGCATTTT. Encoded protein: CASSLGGGNQPQHF.